This record looks at one TCR beta chain sequence and its context. Its antigen has not been determined. Nothing much larger sits one base from this clone, and base qualities are not available. Libraries were constructed by 5' RACE. TCRdb records NextSeq 500 as the sequencer. Unique molecular identifiers were attached to individual cDNA molecules in the TCR library protocol so that sequencing error and PCR bias could be corrected. Both TCR alpha and beta chains were sequenced, and tight co-correlation was observed between alpha and beta sequence abundances in each sample. In the original analysis: Decombinator V4 was used to annotate the V gene, J gene and CDR3 of the TCR sequences. TCRs were defined as expanded if a significant change between any two time points was detected under a Poisson model with p below 0.0001. TCR abundances were normalised to the total number of TCRs sequenced in each sample and reported as counts per million. VDJdb, accessed on 1 November 2021, was searched for TCRs annotated for CMV, EBV and SARS-CoV-2, and TCRs annotated for more than one antigen were excluded. TCRdb reprocessed the public reads (quality trimming at Q25 with fastp, clone calling with MiXCR) and kept in-frame beta chains. One record per CDR3 amino acid sequence lists the most common genes and DNA. The V and J calls shown here were made by TCRdb, not taken from the authors' results. The sample has approximately 39,000 distinct CDR3 sequences on record, 9.9% of them singletons. 10% to 15% of the sample goes to the ten largest clones.

The sample comes from a study of early T cells in non-severe SARS-CoV-2 infection listed by TCRdb under 2021. At the level of the whole study: Bulk RNA from unsorted whole blood was used for TCR sequencing, so alpha and beta chains could not be paired. The paper's findings and limits, for the study overall: VDJdb matching was skewed toward anti-spike CD8 responses, so virus-specific expansions were likely underestimated and private and CD4 specificities were missed.

A case-control design nested within a healthcare worker cohort in London, UK, was used, with weekly nasopharyngeal swab PCR tests and blood sampling performed. Healthcare workers were recruited between 23 and 31 March 2020, during the week of the UK lockdown, and were followed weekly for up to 16 weeks. This receptor was taken from an adult who was a healthcare worker with PCR-confirmed SARS-CoV-2 infection or an uninfected control (not recorded which). Sequenced sample: whole blood.

The CDR3 protein: CASSHQGDYGYTF. The bases read TGTGCCAGCAGTCATCAGGGGGACTATGGCTACACCTTC. Recombination connected TRBV28 to TRBJ1-2; 7 bases in the junction line up with TRBD1. The CDR3 goes from the cysteine to the phenylalanine over 13 residues. Here the CDR3 DNA is all that survives: 39 bases in frame from base 1. Compared with germline, V lacks 5 bases and J lacks 3 bases; bases without a gene match: 3. CDR1 and CDR2, looked up from the germline V gene, are MDHEN and SYDVKM.